This passage covers 28 T cell receptor beta chains from one sample sequenced in a study of blood T cell repertoires in COVID-19. The protocol was immunoSEQ multiplex PCR, while the TCRdb copy is restricted to in-frame clones and leaves out a portion. This repertoire shows some 140,000 clones, roughly four fifths found once; its top ten account for 9.5% to 13%. The specimen was peripheral blood. The receptor set was obtained from a woman aged 55-75 years with COVID-19, enrolled during active disease.

This chain joins TRBV5-4 and TRBJ1-3; D ambiguous. The CDR3 is 13 residues long. Germline V gene sequence: CDR1 SGHNT, CDR2 YYREEE (reference sequence). V lost 2 bases, J lost 4 bases, and 7 bases lay in between. Written as DNA, the CDR3 is TGTGCCAGCAGCTTATCCTCGGGAAACACCATATATTTT. It encodes CASSLSSGNTIYF.

The J gene is TRBJ2-1, the V gene TRBV3-1 (or the pseudogene TRBV3-2); D is unclear. The V gene's germline CDR1 is LGHDT and CDR2 YNNKEL (reference sequence). CDR3 length: 15 residues. V was clipped by 1 base and J by 0 bases, with 7 bases between them. As DNA, the CDR3 is TGTGCCAGCAGCCAAGGAGCAATCTCCTACAATGAGCAGTTCTTC. Protein sequence: CASSQGAISYNEQFF.

V and J are TRBV29-1 and TRBJ2-1; the D gene is possibly TRBD2 (6 bases). V lost 3 bases to trimming and J lost 11 bases, with 17 bases between them. The CDR3 runs to 13 residues. Germline lookup yields CDR1 SQVTM and CDR2 ANQGSEA. The CDR3: CSVDAGTYIKQFF. The CDR3, as DNA: TGCAGCGTTGACGCGGGGACTTACATTAAGCAGTTCTTC.

The chain carries TRBV2 and TRBJ1-1, with D perhaps matching TRBD1 (6 bases). The germline CDR1 and CDR2 sequences are SNHLY and FYNNEI. Between the trimmed V and J ends, which lost 4 bases and 1 base, there was a span of 10 bases. The CDR3 is 14 amino acids. CDR3 sequence reads: CASSVSRGNTEAFF. CDR3 nucleotides: TGTGCCAGCAGTGTGAGCAGGGGGAACACTGAAGCTTTCTTT. Together with reference TRBV2 and TRBJ1-1, the CDR3 gives the full variable domain: EPEVTQTPSHQVTQMGQEVILRCVPISNHLYFYWYRQILGQKVEFLVSFYNNEISEKSEIFDDQFSVERPDGSNFTLKIRSTKLEDSAMYFCASSVSRGNTEAFFGQGTRLTVV.

This clone was recorded a few times. The chain links TRBV7-3 to TRBJ2-1; D not resolved. Trimming took 4 bases from V and 5 from J, leaving 9 bases between them. The CDR3 is 13 amino acids. CDR1 is SGHTA, CDR2 FQGTGA, per germline. CDR3 nucleotides: TGTGCCAGCAGCTCTTTCCCAGACAATGAGCAGTTCTTC. Protein sequence: CASSSFPDNEQFF.

This sequence joins TRBV5-1 and TRBJ1-2; D might be TRBD1 (5 bases). Germline V lookup: CDR1 SGHRS, CDR2 YFSETQ. Between the trimmed V and J ends, which lost 2 bases and 0 bases, there was a span of 17 bases. CDR3 length: 17 amino acids. In nucleotides, the CDR3 is TGCGCCAGCAGCTTTTTAAGCGCCAGGGAAGCTAACTATGGCTACACCTTC. It is translated as CASSFLSAREANYGYTF.

The chain recombines TRBV29-1 with TRBJ2-1; 8 bases align to TRBD2. CDR1 and CDR2 (germline): SQVTM, ANQGSEA. The length of the CDR3 is 14 residues. The ends lost 5 bases at V and 3 bases at J; junction bases unmatched: 6. CDR3 nucleotide sequence: TGCAGCGTTCACCTAGCGGGCAACTACAATGAGCAGTTCTTC. It yields the protein CSVHLAGNYNEQFF.

J is TRBJ1-5 and V is TRBV7-2; 8 nucleotides agree with TRBD1. CDR1 and CDR2 (germline): SGHTA, FQGNSA. The V and J ends lost 5 bases and 4 bases, in that order; junction bases with no gene match: 1. The CDR3 has 13 residues. The CDR3 bases are TGTGCCAGCAGCCGACAGGGGAATCAGCCCCAGCATTTT. It specifies CASSRQGNQPQHF.

V and J are TRBV6-5 and TRBJ2-4, with a tentative D call TRBD1 (6 bases). V was cut by 5 bases and J by 1 base, with 9 bases left in between. The CDR3 totals 14 residues. Germline V gene sequence: CDR1 MNHEY, CDR2 SVGAGI. CDR3 loop: CASSNRDAKNIQYF. The CDR3 region has the DNA TGTGCCAGCAGTAACAGGGATGCCAAAAACATTCAGTACTTC.

This clone was observed a handful of times. V is TRBV10-1 and J is TRBJ2-1; 7 nucleotides line up with TRBD1. CDR1 and CDR2 (germline): WNHNN, SYGVQD (reference sequence). The CDR3 contains 13 residues. Trimming cost V 4 bases and J 8 bases; bases outside gene matches: 5. Written as DNA, the CDR3 is TGCGCCAGCAGTGGACCTCAGGGGGATGAGCAGTTCTTC. Residues: CASSGPQGDEQFF.

V and J are TRBV2 and TRBJ2-4, with 10 bases identical to TRBD1. From germline, CDR1 is SNHLY and CDR2 FYNNEI. Germline trimming cut 7 bases from V and 5 bases from J; bases unmatched to any gene: 14. The length of the CDR3 is 17 residues. CDR3 in amino acids: CASTKYGTGVIQNIQYF. For the CDR3, the DNA is TGTGCCAGCACTAAATACGGGACAGGGGTAATCCAAAACATTCAGTACTTC.

The chain carries TRBV4-1 and TRBJ1-1; D is unclear. CDR3 size: 15 residues. Germline CDR1 reads MGHRA; CDR2 reads YSYEKL. V dropped 1 base and J dropped 3 bases, with 12 bases sitting between them. The CDR3 DNA follows: TGCGCCAGCAGCCAAGCCCCCCGAGGTGACACTGAAGCTTTCTTT. Translation: CASSQAPRGDTEAFF.

The V gene is TRBV29-1, the J gene TRBJ1-1; the D is unclear. The CDR3 is made up of 13 amino acids. V lost 7 bases to trimming and J lost 6 bases, with 18 bases between them. Germline CDR1 reads SQVTM; CDR2 reads ANQGSEA. CDR3 sequence: CSADITPGSEAFF. The CDR3 DNA reads TGCAGCGCCGATATCACCCCGGGGTCTGAAGCTTTCTTT.

This clone was seen a handful of times. The chain has TRBV29-1 and TRBJ2-1, with D possibly matching TRBD2 (5 bases). CDR1 is SQVTM and CDR2 is ANQGSEA in the germline V gene. The V and J ends lost 6 bases and 4 bases respectively, with 16 bases between them. This CDR3 spans 14 amino acids. CDR3 sequence: CSVKVARGYNEQFF. CDR3 nucleotides: TGCAGCGTAAAAGTGGCTAGAGGGTACAATGAGCAGTTCTTC.

The V and J genes are TRBV10-3 and TRBJ1-6; 7 positions agree with TRBD1. CDR1 and CDR2 from the germline V gene are ENHRY and SYGVKD. The CDR3 consists of 14 residues. V shed 6 bases and J 10 bases; nucleotides not matched to a gene: 9. The CDR3 bases are TGTGCCATCAGGAGCGAGGGGGCAAGGTCACCCCTCCACTTT. This translates into CAIRSEGARSPLHF.

CDR3 sequence reads: CASSSDRGGEQFF. Here the CDR3 DNA reads TGTGCCAGCAGCAGCGACAGGGGAGGTGAGCAGTTCTTC. This chain joins TRBV12-3 or TRBV12-4 and TRBJ2-1; 8 nucleotides agree with TRBD1. V trimming: 6 bases; J trimming: 9 bases; junction bases outside the gene matches: 7. The CDR3 spans 13 residues.

The rearrangement uses TRBV5-1 and TRBJ1-6, with TRBD1 identical over 11 bases. CDR3 length: 16 amino acids. CDR1 and CDR2 from the germline V gene are SGHRS and YFSETQ. V lost 0 bases, J lost 10 bases, and 6 bases stayed unmatched. The CDR3 reads CASSLEGQGERSPLHF. The DNA for the CDR3 is TGCGCCAGCAGCTTGGAGGGACAGGGGGAACGATCACCCCTCCACTTT.

The chain uses TRBV6-5 and TRBJ2-5; 10 bases map to TRBD1. V was clipped by 6 bases and J by 1 base; unmatched bases: 2. Germline assignment: CDR1 MNHEY and CDR2 SVGAGI. CDR3 size: 14 residues. The CDR3 protein is CASRRTGGQETQYF. The CDR3, as DNA: TGTGCCAGCAGACGGACAGGGGGCCAAGAGACCCAGTACTTC.

This rearrangement joins TRBV5-4 to TRBJ2-2; D remains unclear. Germline loops: CDR1 SGHNT, CDR2 YYREEE (reference sequence). V lost 2 bases, J lost 5 bases, and 7 bases lay in between. The length of the CDR3 is 13 residues. CDR3 sequence reads: CASSFSDTGELFF. The CDR3 nucleotides read TGTGCCAGCAGCTTTAGTGATACCGGGGAGCTGTTTTTT.

The V and J genes are TRBV5-6 and TRBJ2-7; maybe TRBD1 (6 bases). Germline loops: CDR1 SGHDT, CDR2 YYEEEE. The ends were cut back, 4 bases at V and 3 bases at J, with 17 bases in the middle. The CDR3 loop spans 15 amino acids. Here the CDR3 DNA reads TGTGCCAGCAGCATGACAGGTCTGGGGGACTACGAGCAGTACGTC. Amino acid sequence: CASSMTGLGDYEQYV.

The CDR3 DNA sequence: TGTGCCAGCAGCTGGGGGGACGGGGCAGGGAATGAGCAGTTCTTC. This sequence encodes CASSWGDGAGNEQFF. This chain uses TRBV11-2 with TRBJ2-1; D is possibly TRBD2 (6 bases). The ends were cut back, 4 bases at V and 7 bases at J, with 17 bases in the middle. This CDR3 spans 15 amino acids. The V gene's germline CDR1 is SGHAT and CDR2 FQNNGV. The variable domain in full, with the rest retrieved from reference TRBV11-2 and TRBJ2-1, is EAGVAQSPRYKIIEKRQSVAFWCNPISGHATLYWYQQILGQGPKLLIQFQNNGVVDDSQLPKDRFSAERLKGVDSTLKIQPAKLEDSAVYLCASSWGDGAGNEQFFGPGTRLTVL.

The rearrangement links TRBV6-1 to TRBJ1-6, with 8 bases aligning to TRBD1. The ends lost 0 bases at V and 10 bases at J; junction bases unmatched: 5. CDR1 is MNHNS and CDR2 is SASEGT in the germline V gene. This CDR3 has 15 amino acids. CDR3 bases: TGTGCCAGCAGTGAAGCGTCAGGGGGCTGGTCACCCCTCCACTTT. Protein sequence: CASSEASGGWSPLHF.

The chain recombines TRBV5-1 with TRBJ1-1; D is ambiguous. This CDR3 spans 12 amino acids. Germline CDR1 is SGHRS and CDR2 is YFSETQ. Trimming shortened V by 2 bases and J by 3 bases, and 5 bases separated the two germline ends. The CDR3 is CASSLPDTEAFF. The CDR3 DNA is TGCGCCAGCAGCTTACCGGACACTGAAGCTTTCTTT.

The chain combines TRBV3-1 (or the pseudogene TRBV3-2) with TRBJ1-2; D unclear. Trimming shortened V by 2 bases and J by 3 bases, and 10 bases separated the two germline ends. Germline lookup yields CDR1 LGHDT and CDR2 YNNKEL (reference sequence). The CDR3 loop spans 14 amino acids. The CDR3, as DNA: TGTGCCAGCAGCCAATTATACGACTACTATGGCTACACCTTC. Encoded protein: CASSQLYDYYGYTF.

V is TRBV3-1 (or the pseudogene TRBV3-2) and J is TRBJ1-1; D is possibly TRBD1 (5 bases). The CDR3 is made up of 14 amino acids. V lost 4 bases and J lost 11, with 20 bases in between. From germline, CDR1 is LGHDT and CDR2 YNNKEL (reference sequence). CDR3 amino acids: CASSLIWGTQGAFF. The CDR3 bases are TGTGCCAGCAGCCTAATATGGGGGACTCAAGGGGCTTTCTTT.

The rearrangement links TRBV29-1 to TRBJ1-1; weak D call: TRBD1 (5 bases). The CDR3 consists of 13 residues. V gave up 5 bases and J gave up 4 bases, with 14 bases separating them. CDR1 and CDR2 from the germline V gene are SQVTM and ANQGSEA. This CDR3 is CSVLSGISTEAFF. The CDR3 region has the DNA TGCAGCGTTCTATCAGGGATATCCACTGAAGCTTTCTTT.

The rearrangement uses TRBV10-2 and TRBJ1-3; D ambiguous. V was clipped by 4 bases and J by 0 bases, with 13 bases between them. The CDR3 extends over 16 amino acids. From germline, CDR1 is WSHSY and CDR2 SAAADI. CDR3 in DNA: TGCGCCAGCAGTGGCGGGCGCCGAGTCTCTGGAAACACCATATATTTT. Residues: CASSGGRRVSGNTIYF.

V gene TRBV11-2 combines with J gene TRBJ2-3; the match to TRBD2 covers 10 bases. Germline loops: CDR1 SGHAT, CDR2 FQNNGV. J lost 3 bases, V lost 3 bases, and 3 bases had no gene match. The CDR3 contains 15 residues. CDR3 nucleotide sequence: TGTGCCAGCAGCTTGATAGCGGGAGGAACAGATACGCAGTATTTT. Its translation is CASSLIAGGTDTQYF.